These T cell receptor beta chains were read from a single sample in a study of TIL therapy for anti-PD-1-resistant metastatic lung cancer. TCRdb's copy holds only in-frame clones and misses some; the assay was immunoSEQ multiplex PCR. The data show 25,000 to 30,000 clones, 60% to 80% seen once. This sample comprised tumor tissue, obtained at baseline. The receptors were sampled from a woman aged 30 to 85 with non-small cell lung cancer. Both conserved end residues are part of each CDR3. A D gene is named only where the DNA matches it firmly. Some rows have no size entry. The others give once, few or many, or a class for an expanded clone.

>TRBJ1-5|TRBV7-6|.|.
TGTGCCAGCAGCCTGACCCCCCCTCAGCCCCAGCATTTT
CASSLTPPQPQHF
>TRBJ2-3|TRBV30|.|.
TGTGCCTGGCAAAAGGGAAGCACAGATACGCAGTATTTT
CAWQKGSTDTQYF
>TRBJ2-3|TRBV5-4|.|TRBD2
TGTGCCAGCAGGGTCGGACTAGCGGGAGGGCAAGCAGATACGCAGTATTTT
CASRVGLAGGQADTQYF
>TRBJ2-5|TRBV5-4|.|.
TGTGCCAGCAGCACCCCCGACGAGAGGACCCAGTACTTC
CASSTPDERTQYF
>TRBJ2-1|TRBV6-5|.|TRBD1
TGTGCCAGCAGTTCATCCGGGACAGGGAAGGTTAATGAGCAGTTCTTC
CASSSSGTGKVNEQFF
>TRBJ2-1|TRBV29-1|.|TRBD1
TGCAGCGTTTCGGACAGGGGCGGCAATGAGCAGTTCTTC
CSVSDRGGNEQFF
>TRBJ2-1|TRBV27|.|TRBD2
TGTGCCAGCAGTTTAGTCCCAGCGGGAGGGCCAAGGGATGAGCAGTTCTTC
CASSLVPAGGPRDEQFF
>TRBJ1-1|TRBV27|once|.
TGTGCCAGCAGTTTGAGGGGGAGAGGAGACACTGAAGCTTTCTTT
CASSLRGRGDTEAFF
>TRBJ1-1|TRBV12-2|.|.
.
CASRLKDWGSGSQLKMNTEAFF
>TRBJ1-2|TRBV5-6|once|.
TGTGCCAGCAACCCTCAGGGGTATGGCTACACCTTC
CASNPQGYGYTF